These T cell receptor beta chains were read from a single sample in a study of shared clonotypes between healthy human individuals. Profiled with immunoSEQ multiplex PCR; TCRdb holds only in-frame clones, not every one. The sample contains hundreds of thousands of clones, approximately 96% of which appear only once. Sequencing input: naive CD8+ T cells sorted from blood. The receptors were gathered from a young woman in good health. CDR3s include the opening cysteine and the closing phenylalanine or tryptophan. The order of the fields is V gene, D gene, J gene, clone size, CDR3 protein, CDR3 DNA. The D gene is left open where the match is weak. The size field is filled for only some rows; it gives once, few, many or a size class.

V: TRBV27
D: NA
J: TRBJ2-1
size: NA
CDR3: CASSLFSAGGGNEQFF
DNA: TGTGCCAGCAGTTTATTCTCCGCCGGAGGAGGCAATGAGCAGTTCTTC

V: TRBV5-6
D: TRBD2
J: TRBJ2-3
size: once
CDR3: CASSLVLAGTDTQYF
DNA: TGTGCCAGCAGCTTGGTTCTAGCGGGAACAGATACGCAGTATTTT

V: TRBV7-6
D: NA
J: TRBJ1-2
size: NA
CDR3: CASSLGFGSNYGYTF
DNA: TGTGCCAGCAGCTTAGGTTTTGGATCTAACTATGGCTACACCTTC

V: TRBV28
D: NA
J: TRBJ1-3
size: NA
CDR3: CASSLKAEGTSGNTIYF
DNA: TGTGCCAGCAGTTTAAAGGCGGAGGGAACCTCTGGAAACACCATATATTTT

V: TRBV4-1
D: TRBD2
J: TRBJ2-7
size: NA
CDR3: CASSQGLALYEQYF
DNA: TGCGCCAGCAGCCAGGGACTAGCCCTCTACGAGCAGTACTTC

V: TRBV27
D: NA
J: TRBJ2-7
size: NA
CDR3: CASSLSAGVGPNEQYF
DNA: TGTGCCAGCAGTTTATCGGCAGGGGTGGGGCCAAACGAGCAGTACTTC

V: TRBV27
D: TRBD2
J: TRBJ2-3
size: NA
CDR3: CASTSGGHTDTQYF
DNA: TGTGCCAGCACTAGCGGAGGGCACACAGATACGCAGTATTTT

V: TRBV27
D: TRBD2
J: TRBJ2-3
size: NA
CDR3: CASKGASGKSDTQYF
DNA: TGTGCCAGCAAGGGAGCTAGCGGGAAGTCAGATACGCAGTATTTT

V: TRBV5-5
D: TRBD1
J: TRBJ1-4
size: NA
CDR3: CASSGLGQGDEKLFF
DNA: TGTGCCAGCAGCGGGCTGGGACAGGGGGATGAAAAACTGTTTTTT

V: TRBV19
D: NA
J: TRBJ2-1
size: NA
CDR3: CASSIVTPPPGNEQFF
DNA: TGTGCCAGTAGTATCGTAACCCCCCCACCGGGTAATGAGCAGTTCTTC

V: TRBV6-5
D: NA
J: TRBJ2-7
size: NA
CDR3: CASSYTPGGTYEQYF
DNA: TGTGCCAGCAGTTACACCCCCGGGGGAACCTACGAGCAGTACTTC

V: TRBV2
D: NA
J: TRBJ2-1
size: NA
CDR3: CASQLYEQFF
DNA: TGTGCCAGTCAACTCTATGAGCAGTTCTTC

V: TRBV29-1
D: NA
J: TRBJ1-1
size: NA
CDR3: CSVWGGAATEAFF
DNA: TGCAGCGTTTGGGGGGGCGCGGCCACTGAAGCTTTCTTT

V: TRBV28
D: NA
J: TRBJ2-7
size: once
CDR3: CASSLTRSYEQYF
DNA: TGTGCCAGCAGTTTGACACGATCCTACGAGCAGTACTTC

V: TRBV28
D: NA
J: TRBJ1-2
size: NA
CDR3: CASTDRGGSGSEWDYTF
DNA: TGTGCCAGCACCGACCGGGGCGGGTCCGGGTCGGAGTGGGACTACACCTTC

V: TRBV28
D: NA
J: TRBJ2-2
size: NA
CDR3: CASSLRTNTGELFF
DNA: TGTGCCAGCAGTTTACGAACGAACACCGGGGAGCTGTTTTTT

V: TRBV6-6
D: NA
J: TRBJ2-7
size: NA
CDR3: CASKSSYEQYF
DNA: TGTGCCAGCAAAAGCTCCTACGAGCAGTACTTC

V: TRBV19
D: NA
J: TRBJ1-1
size: NA
CDR3: CASSIGPRSGNTEAFF
DNA: TGTGCCAGTAGTATTGGCCCTCGGAGCGGGAACACTGAAGCTTTCTTT

V: TRBV27
D: NA
J: TRBJ2-7
size: NA
CDR3: CASSLVGRDGTYEQYF
DNA: TGTGCCAGCAGTTTAGTAGGGCGGGACGGGACCTACGAGCAGTACTTC

V: TRBV4-1
D: TRBD1
J: TRBJ2-7
size: once
CDR3: CASSHGQGMDEQYF
DNA: TGCGCCAGCAGCCACGGACAGGGGATGGACGAGCAGTACTTC

V: TRBV2
D: NA
J: TRBJ2-1
size: NA
CDR3: CARKRANHPPQFF
DNA: TGTGCCAGAAAAAGGGCCAATCATCCCCCCCAGTTCTTC

V: TRBV27
D: TRBD2
J: TRBJ2-1
size: NA
CDR3: CASRRSGTSLENEQFF
DNA: TGTGCCAGCAGGAGATCCGGGACTAGCCTCGAGAATGAGCAGTTCTTC

V: TRBV2
D: TRBD1
J: TRBJ2-7
size: NA
CDR3: CASSGTGDYEQYF
DNA: TGTGCCAGCAGCGGGACAGGGGACTACGAGCAGTACTTC

V: TRBV19
D: NA
J: TRBJ2-7
size: NA
CDR3: CASSIGDTNYEQYF
DNA: TGTGCCAGTAGTATAGGGGACACAAACTACGAGCAGTACTTC

V: TRBV28
D: NA
J: TRBJ2-3
size: NA
CDR3: CASTRGSGLTDTQYF
DNA: TGTGCCAGCACCCGGGGAAGCGGACTCACAGATACGCAGTATTTT

V: TRBV9
D: NA
J: TRBJ2-1
size: once
CDR3: CASSVTPAFEQFF
DNA: TGTGCCAGCAGCGTCACCCCGGCGTTTGAGCAGTTCTTC

V: TRBV2
D: TRBD2
J: TRBJ2-3
size: NA
CDR3: CASRGLAGERDTQYF
DNA: TGTGCCAGCAGGGGACTAGCGGGAGAGCGAGATACGCAGTATTTT

V: TRBV28
D: NA
J: TRBJ2-3
size: NA
CDR3: CASSPGHRTDTQYF
DNA: TGTGCCAGCAGTCCCGGACACCGCACAGATACGCAGTATTTT

V: TRBV27
D: NA
J: TRBJ2-1
size: NA
CDR3: CASSLISGNEQFF
DNA: TGTGCCAGCAGTTTAATCTCAGGTAATGAGCAGTTCTTC

V: TRBV13
D: NA
J: TRBJ2-3
size: NA
CDR3: CASSPLDAGGDTQYF
DNA: TGTGCCAGCAGCCCACTCGACGCCGGGGGAGATACGCAGTATTTT

V: TRBV29-1
D: NA
J: TRBJ2-1
size: NA
CDR3: CSVEESTSIDEQFF
DNA: TGCAGCGTTGAAGAGAGTACTAGCATAGATGAGCAGTTCTTC

V: TRBV7-8
D: TRBD1
J: TRBJ2-7
size: NA
CDR3: CASSLPTGGGEQYF
DNA: TGTGCCAGCAGCCTTCCGACAGGGGGCGGCGAGCAGTACTTC

V: TRBV7-7
D: NA
J: TRBJ1-1
size: NA
CDR3: CASSLVPQRVVTDSWNTEAFF
DNA: TGTGCCAGCAGCTTAGTACCCCAAAGGGTGGTGACGGACAGCTGGAACACTGAAGCTTTCTTT

V: TRBV30
D: NA
J: TRBJ1-1
size: NA
CDR3: CAYQHSSTEAFF
DNA: TGTGCCTATCAGCACAGCTCCACTGAAGCTTTCTTT

V: TRBV2
D: NA
J: TRBJ1-5
size: NA
CDR3: CASSYAGEFSNQPQHF
DNA: TGTGCCAGCAGTTACGCAGGGGAATTTAGCAATCAGCCCCAGCATTTT

V: TRBV6-5
D: NA
J: TRBJ2-7
size: NA
CDR3: CASSYSVTNYEQYF
DNA: TGTGCCAGCAGTTACTCCGTTACGAACTACGAGCAGTACTTC

V: TRBV4-1
D: NA
J: TRBJ2-7
size: NA
CDR3: CASSQGISAVRGDEQYF
DNA: TGCGCCAGCAGCCAAGGAATTTCGGCAGTGAGAGGGGACGAGCAGTACTTC

V: TRBV5-4
D: NA
J: TRBJ2-7
size: NA
CDR3: CASSLVESSYEQYF
DNA: TGTGCCAGCAGCTTGGTAGAGAGCTCCTACGAGCAGTACTTC

V: TRBV11-2
D: TRBD2
J: TRBJ2-2
size: NA
CDR3: CASTETGGVAGELFF
DNA: TGTGCCAGCACGGAAACGGGAGGGGTTGCCGGGGAGCTGTTTTTT

V: TRBV21-1
D: NA
J: TRBJ2-5
size: NA
CDR3: CASSRPIGVGPEETQYF
DNA: TGTGCCAGCTCGCGGCCCATCGGGGTAGGGCCCGAGGAGACCCAGTACTTC

V: TRBV4-1
D: NA
J: TRBJ2-7
size: once
CDR3: CASRLTGAGEQYF
DNA: TGCGCCAGCAGGCTAACGGGCGCGGGGGAGCAGTACTTC

V: TRBV4-1
D: NA
J: TRBJ2-5
size: NA
CDR3: CASSQLLDTQETQYF
DNA: TGCGCCAGCAGCCAACTACTAGATACCCAAGAGACCCAGTACTTC

V: TRBV5-1
D: NA
J: TRBJ2-7
size: NA
CDR3: CASSLPPSVEVHEQYF
DNA: TGCGCCAGCAGCTTGCCCCCCAGCGTCGAGGTCCACGAGCAGTACTTC

V: TRBV5-6
D: TRBD1
J: TRBJ2-7
size: NA
CDR3: CASSNRDRVYEQYF
DNA: TGTGCCAGCAGCAACCGGGACAGGGTCTACGAGCAGTACTTC

V: TRBV27
D: NA
J: TRBJ1-2
size: NA
CDR3: CASSLSTGYGYTF
DNA: TGTGCCAGCAGTTTATCCACAGGATATGGCTACACCTTC

V: TRBV29-1
D: NA
J: TRBJ1-1
size: NA
CDR3: CSVEGWGGRVAFF
DNA: TGCAGCGTTGAGGGATGGGGGGGCCGAGTGGCTTTCTTT

V: TRBV27
D: TRBD1
J: TRBJ2-7
size: NA
CDR3: CASSPGDRALEQYF
DNA: TGTGCCAGCAGCCCTGGGGACAGGGCCCTCGAGCAGTACTTC

V: TRBV19
D: TRBD2
J: TRBJ2-1
size: NA
CDR3: CASSMENPLRGGGYEQFF
DNA: TGTGCCAGTAGTATGGAAAACCCGTTGCGGGGGGGCGGGTATGAGCAGTTCTTC

V: TRBV11-2
D: NA
J: TRBJ2-5
size: NA
CDR3: CASSLDLGVEGSETQYF
DNA: TGTGCCAGCAGCTTAGATCTAGGGGTAGAAGGGTCCGAGACCCAGTACTTC

V: TRBV18
D: TRBD1
J: TRBJ2-5
size: NA
CDR3: CASSRTGVLGETQYF
DNA: TGTGCCAGCTCACGGACAGGGGTTTTGGGAGAGACCCAGTACTTC

V: TRBV10-3
D: NA
J: TRBJ1-4
size: once
CDR3: CAKRRSHSTNEKLFF
DNA: TGTGCCAAACGTCGAAGTCACTCAACTAATGAAAAACTGTTTTTT

V: TRBV6-5
D: NA
J: TRBJ1-1
size: NA
CDR3: CATSGGAEAFF
DNA: TGTGCCACCTCCGGGGGCGCTGAAGCTTTCTTT

V: TRBV5-8
D: TRBD1
J: TRBJ1-1
size: once
CDR3: CASSQPQGAVTEAFF
DNA: TGTGCCAGCAGCCAACCCCAGGGGGCGGTCACTGAAGCTTTCTTT

V: TRBV6-1
D: NA
J: TRBJ2-2
size: few
CDR3: CASSSGYTGELFF
DNA: TGTGCCAGCAGTAGCGGGTACACCGGGGAGCTGTTTTTT

V: TRBV7-9
D: TRBD1
J: TRBJ1-2
size: NA
CDR3: CASSRDRGSYGYTF
DNA: TGTGCCAGCAGCCGGGACAGGGGATCCTATGGCTACACCTTC

V: TRBV11-3
D: NA
J: TRBJ2-7
size: NA
CDR3: CASSPPDKGRISGSYEQYF
DNA: TGTGCCAGCAGCCCCCCGGATAAGGGGCGGATTAGCGGTTCCTACGAGCAGTACTTC

V: TRBV27
D: TRBD2
J: TRBJ2-5
size: once
CDR3: CASSLLTSLETQYF
DNA: TGTGCCAGCAGTTTATTGACTAGCTTAGAGACCCAGTACTTC

V: TRBV6-6
D: NA
J: TRBJ2-3
size: NA
CDR3: CASSYPGTDTQYF
DNA: TGTGCCAGCAGTTACCCCGGGACAGATACGCAGTATTTT

V: TRBV6-1
D: NA
J: TRBJ2-7
size: NA
CDR3: CASSAAGTLISYEQYF
DNA: TGTGCCAGCAGTGCCGCCGGGACCCTAATCTCCTACGAGCAGTACTTC